One sample yielded the 31 T cell receptor beta chains listed below, sequenced in a study of T cells in localized non-small cell lung cancer. TCRdb's table, derived via immunoSEQ multiplex PCR, lists solely in-frame clones and lacks some. This sample has over a thousand clones; about 23% occur once, and the top ten carry 9.2%. The material sequenced was lung tumor tissue, taken before any cancer treatment. These receptor sequences come from a male donor older than 55 with stage III squamous cell lung carcinoma.

This clone is medium-sized within its sample. The J gene is TRBJ2-3, the V gene TRBV11-3; D possibly corresponds to TRBD1 (6 bases). This CDR3 spans 20 amino acids. Trimming left V 4 bases short and J 5 bases short, with 31 bases between. Germline CDR1 and CDR2: SGHNT and YENEEA. Here the CDR3 DNA reads TGTGCCAGCAGCTCACGACGTTTGGCCCGGGACACCACTAATCTAGATACGCAGTATTTT. Amino acid sequence: CASSSRRLARDTTNLDTQYF.

The gene calls are TRBV6-8 and TRBJ1-3; perhaps TRBD1 as D (5 bases). Trimming shortened V by 5 bases and J by 2 bases, and 10 bases separated the two germline ends. The germline V gene has CDR1 MNHGY and CDR2 SAAAGT. This CDR3 contains 14 residues. This CDR3 reads CASSLQDTGNTIYF. CDR3 bases: TGTGCCAGCAGTCTACAGGATACTGGAAACACCATATATTTT.

This clone was seen only a few times. V gene TRBV6-8 combines with J gene TRBJ2-6, with 9 bases lining up with TRBD1. CDR3 size: 17 residues. Germline CDR1 MNHGY, CDR2 SAAAGT. Trimming removed 4 bases from V and 1 base from J; junction bases left unmatched: 5. The CDR3 DNA reads as TGTGCCAGCAGTTCAGGGACAGGGACTTCTGGGGCCAACGTCCTGACTTTC. Its translation: CASSSGTGTSGANVLTF.

This clone came up a few times. The chain employs TRBV6-8 and TRBJ2-1, with a weak D call TRBD2 (6 bases). The CDR3 has 12 amino acids. CDR1 is MNHGY and CDR2 is SAAAGT in the germline V gene. V lost 5 bases and J lost 7, with 9 bases in between. The CDR3 spells CASSGGMNEQFF. The DNA for the CDR3 is TGTGCCAGCAGTGGGGGGATGAATGAGCAGTTCTTC.

This clone was counted a few times. This chain uses TRBV11-3 with TRBJ1-1; D possibly corresponds to TRBD1 (5 bases). CDR1 SGHNT and CDR2 YENEEA come from the germline V gene. V gave up 3 bases and J gave up 4 bases, with 12 bases separating them. The CDR3 has 14 amino acids. Here the CDR3 reads CASSFGRVATEAFF. In DNA, the CDR3 is TGTGCCAGCAGCTTCGGCAGGGTGGCCACTGAAGCTTTCTTT.

The rearrangement links TRBV30 to TRBJ2-1; 8 bases fit TRBD1. This CDR3 is built from 14 residues. Germline-derived CDR1 and CDR2 are GTSNPN and SVGIG (reference sequence). J was trimmed by 8 bases and V by 8 bases; bases with no gene match: 14. CDR3 coding DNA: TGTGCCGGAAAAGAGGACAGGGCGCCCCATGAGCAGTTCTTC. It codes for CAGKEDRAPHEQFF.

By share, this clone counts as medium-sized. This chain uses TRBV11-3 with TRBJ2-3; 14 nucleotides agree with TRBD2. The CDR3 is 18 amino acids. The V gene's germline CDR1 is SGHNT and CDR2 YENEEA. Losses at the gene ends were 4 bases for V and 2 bases for J; bases not matched to a gene: 8. This CDR3 is CASSYGTSGGKTTDTQYF. The CDR3 DNA reads as TGTGCCAGCAGCTATGGGACTAGCGGGGGTAAAACCACAGATACGCAGTATTTT.

This clone came up a few times. The chain is built from TRBV11-3 and TRBJ2-1; 13 bases map to TRBD2. The CDR3 runs to 20 residues. Losses at the gene ends were 5 bases for V and 0 bases for J; bases not matched to a gene: 13. CDR1 is SGHNT, CDR2 YENEEA, per germline. CDR3 region: CASSAGGGTSGDSSYNEQFF. CDR3 DNA: TGTGCCAGCAGCGCCGGAGGGGGGACTAGCGGGGACAGCTCCTACAATGAGCAGTTCTTC. The full variable domain, with the rest looked up from reference TRBV11-3 and TRBJ2-1, is EAGVVQSPRYKIIEKKQPVAFWCNPISGHNTLYWYLQNLGQGPELLIRYENEEAVDDSQLPKDRFSAERLKGVDSTLKIQPAELGDSAVYLCASSAGGGTSGDSSYNEQFFGPGTRLTVL.

This rearrangement joins TRBV11-3 to TRBJ1-6, with D possibly TRBD1 on 5 matching bases. Between the trimmed V and J ends, which lost 2 bases and 10 bases, there was a span of 15 bases. There are 15 residues in the CDR3. Germline V gives CDR1 SGHNT, CDR2 YENEEA. The CDR3 sequence: CASSLWSRAQSPLHF. CDR3 coding DNA: TGTGCCAGCAGCTTATGGTCCAGGGCCCAATCACCCCTCCACTTT.

This chain links TRBV9 with TRBJ2-7; 9 bases line up with TRBD2. V dropped 0 bases and J dropped 3; count of bases not matched to a gene: 4. This CDR3 has 15 residues. CDR1 is SGDLS, CDR2 YYNGEE, per germline. CDR3 DNA sequence: TGTGCCAGCAGCGTAGCTAGCGGGGAACTCTACGAGCAGTACTTC. This sequence encodes CASSVASGELYEQYF.

V usage is TRBV10-3 and J usage is TRBJ1-2; 7 nucleotides line up with TRBD1. The V gene's germline CDR1 is ENHRY and CDR2 SYGVKD. Losses at the gene ends were 0 bases for V and 2 bases for J; bases not matched to a gene: 6. This CDR3 has 16 amino acids. The CDR3 bases are TGTGCCATCAGTGAGTCCCCAGGGGGGAGGAACTATGGCTACACCTTC. It codes for CAISESPGGRNYGYTF.

The chain has TRBV9 and TRBJ2-7, with a possible D match to TRBD2 (5 bases). Trimming removed 4 bases from V and 0 bases from J, with 20 bases in between. CDR1 and CDR2 (germline): SGDLS, YYNGEE. The CDR3 is 17 residues long. CDR3 in amino acids: CASSPLGGPSSSYEQYF. DNA of the CDR3: TGTGCCAGCAGCCCTCTCGGCGGGCCCTCGAGCTCCTACGAGCAGTACTTC.

The V and J genes are TRBV18 and TRBJ1-3; D remains ambiguous. Germline lookup yields CDR1 KGHSH and CDR2 LQKENI. This CDR3 is built from 16 residues. Trimming removed 2 bases from V and 1 base from J, with 12 bases in between. CDR3 DNA sequence: TGTGCCAGCTCACCAGATAGGGCTTCGTCTGGAAACACCATATATTTT. Residues: CASSPDRASSGNTIYF.

This clone is medium-sized within its sample. V is TRBV11-3 and J is TRBJ1-2; no definite D call. Looked up from germline, CDR1 is SGHNT and CDR2 is YENEEA. V was shortened by 1 base and J by 2 bases, with 8 bases between the two germline ends. CDR3 length equals 14 residues. The CDR3 DNA is TGTGCCAGCAGCTTAGGACGGATCAACTATGGCTACACCTTC. Residues: CASSLGRINYGYTF.

The rearrangement uses TRBV16 and TRBJ2-5; no clear D gene. Germline CDR1 is KGHSY and CDR2 is FQNENV. This CDR3 has 14 residues. Trimming took 0 bases from V and 2 from J, leaving 7 bases between them. The CDR3 sequence is CASSQSSTQETQYF. CDR3 nucleotide sequence: TGTGCCAGCAGCCAATCAAGTACTCAAGAGACCCAGTACTTC.

This chain connects TRBV28 to TRBJ1-5; maybe TRBD1 (6 bases). V lost 6 bases and J 7 bases, leaving 19 bases between the germline ends. The germline gives CDR1 MDHEN, CDR2 SYDVKM. The CDR3 sequence is 15 residues long. DNA for the CDR3: TGTGCCAGCAGCCTGAGGGGGGGAGGAAGACAGCCCCAGCATTTT. Its translation is CASSLRGGGRQPQHF.

The chain links TRBV12-5 to TRBJ2-7, with unresolved D. The V end was cut by 7 bases, the J end by 2 bases, with 18 bases between. The CDR3 loop spans 15 amino acids. CDR1 and CDR2 from the germline V gene are LGHNT and FRNRAP. The CDR3 DNA follows: TGTGCTAGTGTTCCTCCGGGTGGCGTAACCTACGAGCAGTACTTC. It codes for CASVPPGGVTYEQYF. The whole variable domain, filled in from reference TRBV12-5 and TRBJ2-7, reads DARVTQTPRHKVTEMGQEVTMRCQPILGHNTVFWYRQTMMQGLELLAYFRNRAPLDDSGMPKDRFSAEMPDATLATLKIQPSEPRDSAVYFCASVPPGGVTYEQYFGPGTRLTVT.

The sample holds a few counts of this clone. The chain has TRBV6-8 and TRBJ1-1, with no clear D. This CDR3 comprises 12 residues. V lost 1 base, J lost 3 bases, and 3 bases lay in between. CDR1 and CDR2 from the germline V gene are MNHGY and SAAAGT. In DNA, the CDR3 is TGTGCCAGCAGTTACTTAGACACTGAAGCTTTCTTT. Translating it yields CASSYLDTEAFF.

The chain is built from TRBV9 and TRBJ2-7, with 14 bases fitting TRBD2. J lost 5 bases, V lost 4 bases, and 8 bases had no gene match. The CDR3 length is 16 residues. CDR1 and CDR2 from the germline V gene are SGDLS and YYNGEE. The DNA for the CDR3 is TGTGCCAGCAGCACCCGACTAGCGGGAGGGCCCAACGAGCAGTACTTC. It codes for CASSTRLAGGPNEQYF. Based on the CDR3 plus reference TRBV9 and TRBJ2-7, the full variable domain is DSGVTQTPKHLITATGQRVTLRCSPRSGDLSVYWYQQSLDQGLQFLIQYYNGEERAKGNILERFSAQQFPDLHSELNLSSLELGDSALYFCASSTRLAGGPNEQYFGPGTRLTVT.

The gene calls are TRBV6-8 and TRBJ2-1; D is perhaps TRBD2 (5 bases). V lost 6 bases, J lost 9 bases, and 12 bases lay in between. This CDR3 is built from 12 residues. CDR1 and CDR2 (germline): MNHGY, SAAAGT. DNA of the CDR3: TGTGCCAGCAGCCGGGGTACAGCTGAGCAGTTCTTC. This encodes CASSRGTAEQFF.

The chain joins TRBV5-1 to TRBJ1-2; TRBD1 agrees at 7 bases. The junction had 8 bases not matched to a gene; V was cut back by 0 bases and J by 3 bases. The CDR3 is made up of 16 amino acids. Germline V gene sequence: CDR1 SGHRS, CDR2 YFSETQ. CDR3 DNA: TGCGCCAGCAGCTTGGGGGCCGGGACAGACTACTATGGCTACACCTTC. Residues: CASSLGAGTDYYGYTF. Full variable domain (remainder filled in from reference TRBV5-1 and TRBJ1-2): KAGVTQTPRYLIKTRGQQVTLSCSPISGHRSVSWYQQTPGQGLQFLFEYFSETQRNKGNFPGRFSGRQFSNSRSEMNVSTLELGDSALYLCASSLGAGTDYYGYTFGSGTRLTVV.

This clone was detected a few times. This chain links TRBV5-1 with TRBJ1-2; tentatively, D is TRBD1 (5 bases). The CDR3 runs 15 residues. Deletions cut 0 bases from V and 4 bases from J, with 13 bases between. Germline-derived CDR1 and CDR2 are SGHRS and YFSETQ. In DNA form, the CDR3 reads TGCGCCAGCAGCTTGGGGCCCGAAGGGACCTATGGCTACACCTTC. Its translation: CASSLGPEGTYGYTF.

This clone appeared a few times. The rearrangement links TRBV12-5 to TRBJ1-1; D gene ambiguous. The CDR3 runs 12 residues. Germline loops: CDR1 LGHNT, CDR2 FRNRAP. The CDR3 is CASKVMDTEAFF. In DNA form, the CDR3 reads TGTGCCAGCAAGGTGATGGACACTGAAGCTTTCTTT. The variable domain in full, with the rest retrieved from reference TRBV12-5 and TRBJ1-1, is DARVTQTPRHKVTEMGQEVTMRCQPILGHNTVFWYRQTMMQGLELLAYFRNRAPLDDSGMPKDRFSAEMPDATLATLKIQPSEPRDSAVYFCASKVMDTEAFFGQGTRLTVV.

By share, this clone counts as medium-sized (0.01 to 0.1%). The chain employs TRBV11-3 and TRBJ2-1; possible D gene TRBD1, 5 bases. Looked up from germline, CDR1 is SGHNT and CDR2 is YENEEA. CDR3 length: 14 amino acids. V was clipped by 5 bases and J by 7 bases, with 15 bases between them. This CDR3 is CASSRQTGWNEQFF. The CDR3, as DNA: TGTGCCAGCAGCAGACAAACAGGTTGGAATGAGCAGTTCTTC.

This clone is classed as medium-sized. The gene calls are TRBV11-3 and TRBJ2-3, with D perhaps matching TRBD2 (6 bases). The CDR3 is 14 residues long. Germline CDR1 is SGHNT and CDR2 is YENEEA. V lost 6 bases and J 4 bases, leaving 14 bases between the germline ends. The CDR3 loop reads CASRTSPPPDTQYF. The CDR3 region has the DNA TGTGCCAGCAGAACTAGCCCTCCCCCAGATACGCAGTATTTT.

V is TRBV28 and J is TRBJ2-1; D is uncertain. The germline CDR1 and CDR2 sequences are MDHEN and SYDVKM. Trimming took 3 bases from V and 0 from J, leaving 15 bases between them. This CDR3 region has 17 residues. CDR3 bases: TGTGCCAGCAGTTTGGTTGGCAGATCCAGCTCCTACAATGAGCAGTTCTTC. Its protein product is CASSLVGRSSSYNEQFF.

This clone was detected a few times. The chain joins TRBV15 to TRBJ1-1; no clear D. This CDR3 region has 14 residues. Looked up from germline, CDR1 is LNHNV and CDR2 is YYDKDF (reference sequence). Trimming took 0 bases from V and 0 from J, leaving 5 bases between them. The DNA for the CDR3 is TGTGCCACCAGCAGAGATGGCTTGAACACTGAAGCTTTCTTT. The encoded protein is CATSRDGLNTEAFF.

This clone came up a few times. CDR3 protein: CASRDRQGGIRPQHF. The CDR3 DNA is TGTGCCAGCAGGGACCGACAGGGGGGTATCAGGCCCCAGCATTTT. V gene TRBV28 combines with J gene TRBJ1-5; 9 nucleotides line up with TRBD1. This CDR3 is 15 amino acids long. Germline assignment: CDR1 MDHEN and CDR2 SYDVKM. The V segment lost 6 bases and the J segment 9 bases; nucleotides outside the gene matches: 12.

V gene TRBV12-5 combines with J gene TRBJ1-5; TRBD1 might be the D (5 bases). This CDR3 comprises 12 residues. The germline CDR1 and CDR2 sequences are LGHNT and FRNRAP. The CDR3 is CAVRGAGQPQHF. CDR3 sequence (DNA): TGTGCCGTACGGGGCGCGGGTCAGCCCCAGCATTTT.

The CDR3, as DNA: TGTGCCTGGAGCAAAGGGACTAGCGGAAGAGATACGCAGTATTTT. Protein sequence: CAWSKGTSGRDTQYF. The gene calls are TRBV30 and TRBJ2-3, with TRBD2 matching over 11 bases. The germline gives CDR1 GTSNPN, CDR2 SVGIG (reference sequence). The V and J ends lost 3 bases and 5 bases, in that order; junction bases with no gene match: 7. There are 15 residues in the CDR3.

The V and J genes are TRBV19 and TRBJ2-5, with unresolved D. Germline V gene lookup returns CDR1 LNHDA and CDR2 SQIVND (reference sequence). V lost 3 bases and J 4 bases, leaving 6 bases between the germline ends. The length of the CDR3 is 12 residues. As DNA, the CDR3 is TGTGCCAGTAGTATCGGCGGAGAGACCCAGTACTTC. It yields the protein CASSIGGETQYF.